The 18 T cell receptor beta chains presented below share a single source sample, sequenced in a study of early T cells in non-severe SARS-CoV-2 infection. TCRdb reprocessed the 5' RACE reads with MiXCR, giving one entry per CDR3 protein. Among 50,000 to 70,000 distinct CDR3 sequences, roughly a tenth were seen once, and the ten largest hold over 8.5%. Sequenced material: whole blood. The receptors shown here come from an adult who was a healthcare worker with PCR-confirmed SARS-CoV-2 infection or an uninfected control (not recorded which).

This clonotype was found many times. V gene TRBV20-1 combines with J gene TRBJ1-4; D unclear. V was clipped by 4 bases and J by 3 bases, with 6 bases between them. This CDR3 spans 12 amino acids. The germline V gene encodes CDR1 DFQATT and CDR2 SNEGSKA (reference sequence). CDR3 coding DNA: TGCAGTGCTAAAGAAGCTAATGAAAAACTGTTTTTT. Protein sequence: CSAKEANEKLFF.

The V and J genes are TRBV27 and TRBJ2-4; TRBD2 matches at 14 bases. Germline trimming cut 4 bases from V and 4 bases from J; bases unmatched to any gene: 12. The CDR3 is 19 amino acids. Germline V CDR1 and CDR2: MNHEY, SMNVEV (reference sequence). The CDR3 here is CASSSPGLAGVEEKNIQYF. The CDR3 DNA follows: TGTGCCAGCAGTTCTCCGGGACTAGCGGGAGTAGAGGAAAAAAACATTCAGTACTTC.

The chain recombines TRBV9 with TRBJ2-5; 7 bases map to TRBD2. CDR1 and CDR2 from the germline V gene are SGDLS and YYNGEE. This CDR3 has 12 residues. Trimming cost V 5 bases and J 3 bases; bases outside gene matches: 1. The CDR3 DNA reads as TGTGCCAGCAGAGGACTAGAAGAGACCCAGTACTTC. Protein product: CASRGLEETQYF.

This clonotype was detected many times. The chain joins TRBV6-2 or TRBV6-3 to TRBJ2-1, with a tentative D call TRBD2 (5 bases). There are 14 residues in the CDR3. Germline loops: CDR1 MNHEY, CDR2 SVGEGT. The ends were cut back, 3 bases at V and 9 bases at J, with 15 bases in the middle. The CDR3 region has the DNA TGTGCCAGCAGTTATCGACTCAGCGGAAGTGAGCAGTTCTTC. Amino acid sequence: CASSYRLSGSEQFF.

V is TRBV3-1 and J is TRBJ1-4; no reliable D call. The V end lost 1 base, the J end lost 8 bases, and 14 bases lay between the germline ends. The CDR3 is 15 residues long. Germline assignment: CDR1 LGHDT and CDR2 YNNKEL (reference sequence). CDR3 nucleotides: TGTGCCAGCAGCCAAGCTGGTCAGATTGCGGAAAAACTGTTTTTT. It specifies CASSQAGQIAEKLFF.

This chain uses TRBV29-1 with TRBJ2-5, with D unclear. Trimming took 7 bases from V and 5 from J, leaving 17 bases between them. Germline-derived CDR1 and CDR2 are SQVTM and ANQGSEA. CDR3 length equals 13 residues. The CDR3 spells CSALGPSEETQYF. The CDR3 bases are TGCAGCGCCCTGGGCCCAAGCGAGGAGACCCAGTACTTC. Supplemented by reference TRBV29-1 and TRBJ2-5, the full variable domain reads SAVISQKPSRDICQRGTSLTIQCQVDSQVTMMFWYRQQPGQSLTLIATANQGSEATYESGFVIDKFPISRPNLTFSTLTVSNMSPEDSSIYLCSALGPSEETQYFGPGTRLLVL.

This clonotype appeared many times. The genes are TRBV6-6 and TRBJ2-1; 10 positions agree with TRBD2. Germline CDR1 and CDR2: MNHNY and SVGAGI (reference sequence). V shed 5 bases, J shed 7 bases, and the junction held 8 bases outside the gene matches. The CDR3 extends over 15 amino acids. The CDR3 bases are TGTGCCAGCAGTAGTGTAGCGGGAGGAATTAATGAGCAGTTCTTC. This codes for CASSSVAGGINEQFF.

The chain recombines TRBV12-3 or TRBV12-4 with TRBJ2-5; maybe TRBD1 (5 bases). Trimming removed 6 bases from V and 4 bases from J, with 12 bases in between. This CDR3 spans 13 amino acids. The CDR3 sequence: CASSFSGIETQYF. The CDR3 DNA reads as TGTGCCAGCAGCTTCTCAGGGATAGAGACCCAGTACTTC.

The rearrangement joins TRBV27 to TRBJ2-1; 7 bases map to TRBD2. CDR1 and CDR2 (germline): MNHEY, SMNVEV (reference sequence). This CDR3 has 14 residues. V lost 5 bases to trimming and J lost 8 bases; unmatched junction nucleotides: 9. As DNA, the CDR3 is TGTGCCAGCAGTGAGCGGGATTGGGAGGATGAGCAGTTCTTC. Protein product: CASSERDWEDEQFF.

V and J are TRBV24-1 and TRBJ2-5, with 7 bases that match TRBD2. Germline CDR1 is KGHDR and CDR2 is SFDVKD. CDR3 length: 13 amino acids. V lost 5 bases and J lost 4; bases outside the gene matches: 3. The CDR3 region is CATSGGGRETQYF. CDR3 sequence (DNA): TGTGCCACCAGTGGGGGGGGAAGAGAGACCCAGTACTTC.

A note on this clonotype: Germline and junction disagree at one end, which may indicate a read error. The chain joins TRBV7-7 to TRBJ2-1; a possible D gene is TRBD1 (6 bases). This CDR3 is 14 amino acids long. The germline CDR1 and CDR2 sequences are SSHAT and FNYEAQ (reference sequence). In DNA form, the CDR3 reads TGTGCTAGCAGCTTAGAGGGGGTGAACAATGAGCAGTTCTTC. Protein: CASSLEGVNNEQFF.

The sample holds a few counts of this clonotype. V is TRBV27 and J is TRBJ2-5; the D gene is possibly TRBD1 (5 bases). Trimming removed 5 bases from V and 2 bases from J, with 12 bases in between. The germline V gene encodes CDR1 MNHEY and CDR2 SMNVEV (reference sequence). The CDR3 covers 14 residues. The CDR3 DNA sequence: TGTGCCAGCAGTCCCCGTTCAGGGCAAGAGACCCAGTACTTC. The encoded protein is CASSPRSGQETQYF.

Only a few counts were recorded for this clonotype. The V call is TRBV5-1, the J call TRBJ1-2; D call uncertain. Germline values: CDR1 SGHRS, CDR2 YFSETQ. This CDR3 has 13 residues. V was trimmed by 2 bases and J by 4 bases, leaving 9 bases between them. The chain's CDR3 is CASSFAAGYGYTF. In nucleotides, the CDR3 is TGCGCCAGCAGCTTTGCGGCGGGCTATGGCTACACCTTC.

This clonotype was picked up many times. The CDR3 bases are TGTGCCAGCAGCTTAAGGCGGGAGTCAGATACGCAGTATTTT. It codes for CASSLRRESDTQYF. J is TRBJ2-3 and V is TRBV7-9; TRBD2 agrees at 7 bases. This CDR3 is 14 amino acids long. Germline V gives CDR1 SEHNR, CDR2 FQNEAQ (reference sequence). The V segment lost 2 bases and the J segment 4 bases; nucleotides outside the gene matches: 3.

At least ten counts were recorded for this clonotype. The rearrangement uses TRBV6-6 and TRBJ1-1; TRBD1 might be the D (6 bases). The CDR3 contains 15 residues. Germline V gene data show CDR1 as MNHNY and CDR2 as SVGAGI (reference sequence). V dropped 10 bases and J dropped 2 bases, with 20 bases sitting between them. Here the CDR3 reads CATREQGRYNTEAFF. Written as DNA, the CDR3 is TGTGCCACCCGAGAACAGGGCCGTTACAACACTGAAGCTTTCTTT.

This clonotype was counted ten times or more. V gene TRBV29-1 combines with J gene TRBJ2-3; 10 bases are shared with TRBD2. Germline V gives CDR1 SQVTM, CDR2 ANQGSEA. The CDR3 spans 14 residues. The V gene end was trimmed by 7 bases and the J gene end by 0 bases; junction bases not matched to a gene: 4. CDR3 nucleotides: TGCAGCGGTTCGACTAGCGGGAGCACAGATACGCAGTATTTT. As protein: CSGSTSGSTDTQYF.

This clonotype was detected many times. The chain couples TRBV7-9 to TRBJ2-5; the match to TRBD1 covers 10 bases. The CDR3 is made up of 15 amino acids. The V gene's germline CDR1 is SEHNR and CDR2 FQNEAQ (reference sequence). V was clipped by 4 bases and J by 0 bases; unmatched bases: 2. Written as DNA, the CDR3 is TGTGCCAGCAGCTGGGGACAGGGGTACCAAGAGACCCAGTACTTC. This translates into CASSWGQGYQETQYF.

This clonotype was observed many times. This chain joins TRBV12-3 or TRBV12-4 and TRBJ2-1; 11 positions match TRBD2. This CDR3 contains 16 residues. Germline trimming cut 2 bases from V and 8 bases from J; bases unmatched to any gene: 8. DNA of the CDR3: TGTGCCAGCAGTTTAAGAACTAGCGGGAGTGGCGATGAGCAGTTCTTC. Translating gives CASSLRTSGSGDEQFF.